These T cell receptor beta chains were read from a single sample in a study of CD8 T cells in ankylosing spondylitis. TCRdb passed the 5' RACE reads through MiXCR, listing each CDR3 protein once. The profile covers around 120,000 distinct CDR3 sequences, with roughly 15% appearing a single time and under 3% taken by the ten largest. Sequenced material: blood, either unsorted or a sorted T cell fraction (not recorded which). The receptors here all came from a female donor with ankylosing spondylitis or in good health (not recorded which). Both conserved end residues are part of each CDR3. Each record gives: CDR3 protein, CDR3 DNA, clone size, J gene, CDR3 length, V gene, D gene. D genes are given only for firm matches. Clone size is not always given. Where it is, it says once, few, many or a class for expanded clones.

cdr3_aa: CASSARQGAHTEAFF
cdr3_nt: TGTGCCAGCAGCGCCAGACAGGGGGCGCACACTGAAGCTTTCTTT
clone_size: few
j_call: TRBJ1-1
cdr3_length: 15
v_call: TRBV7-9
d_call: TRBD1

cdr3_aa: CASSSPTDSPRGEQFF
cdr3_nt: TGTGCCAGCAGTTCTCCCACGGACAGCCCGAGGGGTGAGCAGTTCTTC
clone_size: many
j_call: TRBJ2-1
cdr3_length: 16
v_call: TRBV27
d_call: -

cdr3_aa: CASCEGVIRETQYF
cdr3_nt: TGTGCCAGCTGCGAGGGAGTAATTCGAGAGACCCAGTACTTC
clone_size: -
j_call: TRBJ2-5
cdr3_length: 14
v_call: TRBV7-9
d_call: -

cdr3_aa: CSAGSGAYEQYF
cdr3_nt: TGCAGTGCTGGCAGCGGGGCGTACGAGCAGTACTTC
clone_size: many
j_call: TRBJ2-7
cdr3_length: 12
v_call: TRBV20-1
d_call: TRBD2

cdr3_aa: CSAARTGGNLF
cdr3_nt: TGCAGCGCCGCTCGGACAGGGGGCAATCTCTTC
clone_size: few
j_call: TRBJ2-1
cdr3_length: 11
v_call: TRBV29-1
d_call: TRBD1

cdr3_aa: CSASPWEGQNQPQHF
cdr3_nt: TGCAGTGCTAGCCCATGGGAGGGACAGAATCAGCCCCAGCATTTT
clone_size: many
j_call: TRBJ1-5
cdr3_length: 15
v_call: TRBV20-1
d_call: TRBD1

cdr3_aa: CSVEVSGNEQFF
cdr3_nt: TGCAGCGTTGAAGTATCCGGAAATGAGCAGTTCTTC
clone_size: many
j_call: TRBJ2-1
cdr3_length: 12
v_call: TRBV29-1
d_call: -

cdr3_aa: CASSISSGFTDTQYF
cdr3_nt: TGTGCCAGCAGCATATCTAGCGGTTTCACCGATACGCAGTATTTT
clone_size: -
j_call: TRBJ2-3
cdr3_length: 15
v_call: TRBV9
d_call: TRBD2

cdr3_aa: CSAYAASGGEQFF
cdr3_nt: TGCAGTGCTTACGCCGCTAGCGGTGGTGAGCAGTTCTTC
clone_size: few
j_call: TRBJ2-1
cdr3_length: 13
v_call: TRBV20-1
d_call: TRBD2

cdr3_aa: CASSGGEGGYEQYF
cdr3_nt: TGTGCCAGCTCTGGAGGGGAGGGGGGCTACGAGCAGTACTTC
clone_size: many
j_call: TRBJ2-7
cdr3_length: 14
v_call: TRBV2
d_call: -

cdr3_aa: CASSFRGQGSQSNQPQHF
cdr3_nt: TGTGCCAGCAGTTTTCGAGGACAGGGCTCTCAAAGCAATCAGCCCCAGCATTTT
clone_size: many
j_call: TRBJ1-5
cdr3_length: 18
v_call: TRBV12-3/TRBV12-4
d_call: TRBD1

cdr3_aa: CASSEVPRQGDF
cdr3_nt: TGTGCCAGCAGTGAAGTCCCGAGACAGGGAGACTTC
clone_size: many
j_call: TRBJ2-7
cdr3_length: 12
v_call: TRBV6-1
d_call: TRBD1

cdr3_aa: CASSLGGGRVNTEAFF
cdr3_nt: TGCGCCAGCAGCTTGGGAGGGGGAAGAGTTAACACTGAAGCTTTCTTT
clone_size: many
j_call: TRBJ1-1
cdr3_length: 16
v_call: TRBV5-1
d_call: -

cdr3_aa: CASSDRLAGVGGQFF
cdr3_nt: TGTGCCAGCAGTGATCGACTAGCGGGAGTGGGCGGGCAGTTCTTC
clone_size: many
j_call: TRBJ2-1
cdr3_length: 15
v_call: TRBV2
d_call: TRBD2

cdr3_aa: CASSHRQGSKNIQYF
cdr3_nt: TGTGCCAGCAGCCATCGACAGGGGTCCAAAAACATTCAGTACTTC
clone_size: few
j_call: TRBJ2-4
cdr3_length: 15
v_call: TRBV12-3/TRBV12-4
d_call: TRBD1

cdr3_aa: CSARDSQGRGHYGYTF
cdr3_nt: TGCAGTGCTAGAGATTCTCAGGGGCGCGGTCACTATGGCTACACCTTC
clone_size: many
j_call: TRBJ1-2
cdr3_length: 16
v_call: TRBV20-1
d_call: -

cdr3_aa: CASSLMGTEAFF
cdr3_nt: TGTGCCAGCAGCCTGATGGGAACTGAAGCTTTCTTT
clone_size: many
j_call: TRBJ1-1
cdr3_length: 12
v_call: TRBV12-3/TRBV12-4
d_call: -

cdr3_aa: CASSRRQDSYEQYF
cdr3_nt: TGTGCCAGCAGCCGGAGACAGGACTCCTACGAGCAGTACTTC
clone_size: -
j_call: TRBJ2-7
cdr3_length: 14
v_call: TRBV7-8
d_call: -

cdr3_aa: CASTSGGSYNEQFF
cdr3_nt: TGTGCCAGTACAAGCGGGGGCTCCTACAATGAGCAGTTCTTC
clone_size: few
j_call: TRBJ2-1
cdr3_length: 14
v_call: TRBV28
d_call: TRBD2

cdr3_aa: CASSRARAGANVLTF
cdr3_nt: TGTGCCAGCAGCAGAGCGAGGGCCGGGGCCAACGTCCTGACTTTC
clone_size: -
j_call: TRBJ2-6
cdr3_length: 15
v_call: TRBV7-2
d_call: -

cdr3_aa: CSVRDRNSYEQYF
cdr3_nt: TGCAGCGTCCGGGACAGGAACTCCTACGAGCAGTACTTC
clone_size: -
j_call: TRBJ2-7
cdr3_length: 13
v_call: TRBV29-1
d_call: TRBD1

cdr3_aa: CASREDGDQPQHF
cdr3_nt: TGTGCCAGTAGGGAAGACGGGGATCAGCCCCAGCATTTT
clone_size: -
j_call: TRBJ1-5
cdr3_length: 13
v_call: TRBV19
d_call: -

cdr3_aa: CSVGGTPGSYEKLFF
cdr3_nt: TGCAGCGTTGGGGGGACCCCCGGCAGTTATGAAAAACTGTTTTTT
clone_size: -
j_call: TRBJ1-4
cdr3_length: 15
v_call: TRBV29-1
d_call: -

cdr3_aa: CSAREGQGVWGVVSDTQYF
cdr3_nt: TGCAGTGCTAGGGAGGGACAGGGGGTTTGGGGGGTAGTCTCAGATACGCAGTATTTT
clone_size: few
j_call: TRBJ2-3
cdr3_length: 19
v_call: TRBV20-1
d_call: TRBD1

cdr3_aa: CSVASTGSVAFF
cdr3_nt: TGCAGCGTCGCTAGCACAGGAAGTGTAGCTTTCTTT
clone_size: many
j_call: TRBJ1-1
cdr3_length: 12
v_call: TRBV29-1
d_call: -

cdr3_aa: CSPPPYEQYF
cdr3_nt: TGCAGCCCGCCCCCCTACGAGCAGTACTTC
clone_size: many
j_call: TRBJ2-7
cdr3_length: 10
v_call: TRBV29-1
d_call: -

cdr3_aa: CSARDLGGADTQYF
cdr3_nt: TGCAGTGCTAGAGATTTAGGGGGCGCAGATACGCAGTATTTT
clone_size: few
j_call: TRBJ2-3
cdr3_length: 14
v_call: TRBV20-1
d_call: TRBD1

cdr3_aa: CASSPWSRAWETQYF
cdr3_nt: TGTGCCAGCAGCCCATGGTCAAGGGCATGGGAGACCCAGTACTTC
clone_size: many
j_call: TRBJ2-5
cdr3_length: 15
v_call: TRBV7-2
d_call: -

cdr3_aa: CAISESGHEQFF
cdr3_nt: TGTGCCATCAGTGAGTCTGGACATGAGCAGTTCTTC
clone_size: many
j_call: TRBJ2-1
cdr3_length: 12
v_call: TRBV10-3
d_call: -

cdr3_aa: CASSNTDTQYF
cdr3_nt: TGTGCCAGCAGCAACACAGATACGCAGTATTTT
clone_size: many
j_call: TRBJ2-3
cdr3_length: 11
v_call: TRBV7-3
d_call: -

cdr3_aa: CASSLSARTRDEEETQYF
cdr3_nt: TGCGCCAGCAGCTTGTCCGCCCGGACTAGGGATGAAGAAGAGACCCAGTACTTC
clone_size: many
j_call: TRBJ2-5
cdr3_length: 18
v_call: TRBV5-1
d_call: TRBD2

cdr3_aa: CASSPTSGRSFETQYF
cdr3_nt: TGTGCCAGCAGCCCGACTAGCGGGAGAAGTTTCGAGACCCAGTACTTC
clone_size: many
j_call: TRBJ2-5
cdr3_length: 16
v_call: TRBV7-9
d_call: TRBD2

cdr3_aa: CASSGGSSYNSPLHF
cdr3_nt: TGTGCCAGCAGCGGGGGAAGCTCCTATAATTCACCCCTCCACTTT
clone_size: few
j_call: TRBJ1-6
cdr3_length: 15
v_call: TRBV7-9
d_call: -

cdr3_aa: CASSLRRGADTQYF
cdr3_nt: TGTGCCAGCAGTTTACGGAGGGGGGCAGATACGCAGTATTTT
clone_size: -
j_call: TRBJ2-3
cdr3_length: 14
v_call: TRBV27
d_call: -

cdr3_aa: CASSLEDNLVTGELFF
cdr3_nt: TGTGCCAGCAGTTTGGAGGACAACCTGGTGACCGGGGAGCTGTTTTTT
clone_size: -
j_call: TRBJ2-2
cdr3_length: 16
v_call: TRBV27
d_call: -

cdr3_aa: CASSSGTSGGLKYQETQYF
cdr3_nt: TGTGCCAGCAGCTCAGGGACTAGCGGGGGCCTCAAGTACCAAGAGACCCAGTACTTC
clone_size: many
j_call: TRBJ2-5
cdr3_length: 19
v_call: TRBV5-4
d_call: TRBD2

cdr3_aa: CASSIGSGGLNEQFF
cdr3_nt: TGTGCCAGTAGTATAGGGAGCGGGGGGCTCAATGAGCAGTTCTTC
clone_size: once
j_call: TRBJ2-1
cdr3_length: 15
v_call: TRBV19
d_call: TRBD2

cdr3_aa: CASSYFGEGSSEQYF
cdr3_nt: TGTGCCAGCAGTTACTTCGGGGAGGGGTCCTCCGAGCAGTACTTC
clone_size: -
j_call: TRBJ2-7
cdr3_length: 15
v_call: TRBV6-5
d_call: TRBD2

cdr3_aa: CASSLATGAGEAFF
cdr3_nt: TGTGCCAGCAGCTTAGCCACAGGGGCAGGTGAAGCTTTCTTT
clone_size: many
j_call: TRBJ1-1
cdr3_length: 14
v_call: TRBV11-2
d_call: TRBD1

cdr3_aa: CASSFPNTEAFF
cdr3_nt: TGTGCCAGCAGTTTCCCGAACACTGAAGCTTTCTTT
clone_size: many
j_call: TRBJ1-1
cdr3_length: 12
v_call: TRBV12-3/TRBV12-4
d_call: -

cdr3_aa: CSVMAGPGTEAFF
cdr3_nt: TGCAGTGTCATGGCAGGACCGGGCACTGAAGCTTTCTTT
clone_size: many
j_call: TRBJ1-1
cdr3_length: 13
v_call: TRBV20-1
d_call: -

cdr3_aa: CASSLGRLAGETQYF
cdr3_nt: TGCGCCAGCAGCTTGGGGAGACTAGCTGGTGAGACCCAGTACTTC
clone_size: many
j_call: TRBJ2-5
cdr3_length: 15
v_call: TRBV5-1
d_call: TRBD2

cdr3_aa: CASSRDSETQYF
cdr3_nt: TGTGCCAGCAGCCGGGACTCCGAGACCCAGTACTTC
clone_size: -
j_call: TRBJ2-5
cdr3_length: 12
v_call: TRBV2
d_call: -

cdr3_aa: CSVRRGYSSYEQYF
cdr3_nt: TGCAGCGTACGGCGGGGGTACAGCTCCTACGAGCAGTACTTC
clone_size: few
j_call: TRBJ2-7
cdr3_length: 14
v_call: TRBV20-1
d_call: TRBD2

cdr3_aa: CASSQKPRGHDTQYF
cdr3_nt: TGTGCCAGCAGTCAGAAGCCAAGAGGGCACGATACGCAGTATTTT
clone_size: few
j_call: TRBJ2-3
cdr3_length: 15
v_call: TRBV6-1
d_call: -

cdr3_aa: CASSLRVAGVETQYF
cdr3_nt: TGTGCCAGCAGCTTGCGAGTAGCGGGAGTAGAGACCCAGTACTTC
clone_size: -
j_call: TRBJ2-5
cdr3_length: 15
v_call: TRBV5-5
d_call: TRBD2

cdr3_aa: CAIRGPSGGNNEQFF
cdr3_nt: TGTGCCATCAGGGGACCTAGCGGGGGTAACAATGAGCAGTTCTTC
clone_size: few
j_call: TRBJ2-1
cdr3_length: 15
v_call: TRBV10-3
d_call: TRBD2

cdr3_aa: CASSLALWVGTEAFF
cdr3_nt: TGTGCCAGCAGTTTAGCGCTCTGGGTTGGCACTGAAGCTTTCTTT
clone_size: many
j_call: TRBJ1-1
cdr3_length: 15
v_call: TRBV12-3/TRBV12-4
d_call: -

cdr3_aa: CSATGQGNGYTF
cdr3_nt: TGCAGTGCCACGGGACAGGGGAATGGCTACACCTTC
clone_size: -
j_call: TRBJ1-2
cdr3_length: 12
v_call: TRBV20-1
d_call: TRBD1

cdr3_aa: CAWSNGELYEQYF
cdr3_nt: TGTGCCTGGAGTAACGGGGAACTCTACGAGCAGTACTTC
clone_size: few
j_call: TRBJ2-7
cdr3_length: 13
v_call: TRBV30
d_call: -

cdr3_aa: CASSQASSGANVLTF
cdr3_nt: TGCGCCAGCAGCCAAGCTAGCTCTGGGGCCAACGTCCTGACTTTC
clone_size: many
j_call: TRBJ2-6
cdr3_length: 15
v_call: TRBV4-1
d_call: -

cdr3_aa: CASSKDRGNTGELFF
cdr3_nt: TGTGCCAGCAGCAAGGACAGGGGTAACACCGGGGAGCTGTTTTTT
clone_size: -
j_call: TRBJ2-2
cdr3_length: 15
v_call: TRBV5-5
d_call: TRBD1